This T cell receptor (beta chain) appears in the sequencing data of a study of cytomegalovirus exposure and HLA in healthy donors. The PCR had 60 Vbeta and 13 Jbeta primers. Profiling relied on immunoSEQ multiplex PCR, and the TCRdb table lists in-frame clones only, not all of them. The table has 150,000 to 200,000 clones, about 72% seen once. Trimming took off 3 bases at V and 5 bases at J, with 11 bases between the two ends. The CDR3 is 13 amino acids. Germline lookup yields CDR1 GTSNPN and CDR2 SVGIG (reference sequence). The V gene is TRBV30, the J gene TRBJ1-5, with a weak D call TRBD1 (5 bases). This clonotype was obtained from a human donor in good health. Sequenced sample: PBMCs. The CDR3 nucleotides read TGTGCCTGGAGCCAGGGTGAGGATCAGCCCCAGCATTTT. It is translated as CAWSQGEDQPQHF.